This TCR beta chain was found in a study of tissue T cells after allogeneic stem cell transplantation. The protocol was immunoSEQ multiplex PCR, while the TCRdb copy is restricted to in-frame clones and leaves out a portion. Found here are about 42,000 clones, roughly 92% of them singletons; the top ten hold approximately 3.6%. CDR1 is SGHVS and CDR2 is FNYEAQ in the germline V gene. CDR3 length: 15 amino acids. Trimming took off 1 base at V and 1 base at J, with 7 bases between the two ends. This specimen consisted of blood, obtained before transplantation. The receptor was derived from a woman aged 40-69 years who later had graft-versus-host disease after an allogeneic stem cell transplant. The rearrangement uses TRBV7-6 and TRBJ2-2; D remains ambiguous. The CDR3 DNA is TGTGCCAGCAGCTTAGAACAGCTGAACACCGGGGAGCTGTTTTTT. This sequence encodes CASSLEQLNTGELFF.